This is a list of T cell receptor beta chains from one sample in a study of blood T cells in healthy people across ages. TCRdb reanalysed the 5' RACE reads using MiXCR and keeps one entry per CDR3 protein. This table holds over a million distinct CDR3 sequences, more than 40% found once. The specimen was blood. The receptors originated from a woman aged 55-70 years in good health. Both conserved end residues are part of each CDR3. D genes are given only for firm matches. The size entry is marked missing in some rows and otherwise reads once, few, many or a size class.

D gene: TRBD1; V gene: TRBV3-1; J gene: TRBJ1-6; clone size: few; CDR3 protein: CASSQGTGLGSPLHF; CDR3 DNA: TGTGCCAGCAGCCAGGGGACAGGTCTGGGTTCACCCCTCCACTTT
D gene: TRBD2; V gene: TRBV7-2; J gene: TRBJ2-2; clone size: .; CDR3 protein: CASSLLAGGVTGELFF; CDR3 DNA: TGTGCTAGCAGCTTACTGGCGGGAGGAGTCACCGGGGAGCTGTTTTTT
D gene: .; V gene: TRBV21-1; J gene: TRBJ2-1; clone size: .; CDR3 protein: CASSNPHEQFF; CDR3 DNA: TGTGCCAGCAGCAACCCCCATGAGCAGTTCTTC
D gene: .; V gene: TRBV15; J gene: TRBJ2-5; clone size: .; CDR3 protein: CATSTWTVNEETQYF; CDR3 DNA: TGTGCCACCAGCACATGGACTGTTAACGAGGAGACCCAGTACTTC
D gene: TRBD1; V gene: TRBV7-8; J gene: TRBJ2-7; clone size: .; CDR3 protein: CASSLVRGLGEQYF; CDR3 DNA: TGTGCCAGCAGCTTAGTTAGGGGGCTGGGCGAGCAGTACTTC
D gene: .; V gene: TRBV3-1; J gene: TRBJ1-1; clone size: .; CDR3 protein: CASSKMTPRQTEAFF; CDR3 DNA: TGTGCCAGCAGTAAGATGACCCCGAGGCAAACTGAAGCTTTCTTT
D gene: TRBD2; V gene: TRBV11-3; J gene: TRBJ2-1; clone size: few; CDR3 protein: CASSLNSGSSYNEQFF; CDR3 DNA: TGTGCCAGCAGCCTGAATAGCGGGAGCTCCTACAATGAGCAGTTCTTC
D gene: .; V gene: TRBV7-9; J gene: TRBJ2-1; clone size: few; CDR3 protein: CASSLGPLGVEQFF; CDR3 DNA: TGTGCCAGCAGCCTCGGACCTCTCGGGGTTGAGCAGTTCTTC
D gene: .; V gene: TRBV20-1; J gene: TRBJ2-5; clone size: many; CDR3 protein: CSARGQETQYF; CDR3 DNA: TGCAGTGCCAGGGGCCAAGAGACCCAGTACTTC
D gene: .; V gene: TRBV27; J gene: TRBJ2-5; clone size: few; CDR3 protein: CASATGQFQETQYF; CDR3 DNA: TGTGCCAGCGCCACCGGACAATTCCAAGAGACCCAGTACTTC
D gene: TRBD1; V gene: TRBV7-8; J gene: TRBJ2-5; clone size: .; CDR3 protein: CASSLGGGQGTETQYF; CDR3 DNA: TGTGCCAGCAGCTTAGGAGGGGGACAGGGGACAGAGACCCAGTACTTC
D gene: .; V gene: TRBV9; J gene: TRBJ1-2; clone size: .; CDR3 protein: CASSVDQGTIANYGYTF; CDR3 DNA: TGTGCCAGCAGCGTAGATCAGGGGACCATCGCTAACTATGGCTACACCTTC
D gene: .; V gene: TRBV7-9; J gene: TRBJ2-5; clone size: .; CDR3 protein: CASSWGSKEIQYF; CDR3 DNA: TGTGCCAGCAGCTGGGGGTCGAAAGAGATCCAGTACTTC
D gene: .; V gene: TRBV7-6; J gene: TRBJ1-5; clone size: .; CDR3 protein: CASSLYQGSNQPQHF; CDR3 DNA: TGTGCCAGCAGCTTATACCAGGGTAGCAATCAGCCCCAGCATTTT
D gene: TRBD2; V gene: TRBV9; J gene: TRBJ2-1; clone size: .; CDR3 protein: CASGEPIAGSSYNEQFF; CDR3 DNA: TGTGCCAGCGGGGAACCCATAGCGGGGAGCTCCTACAATGAGCAGTTCTTC
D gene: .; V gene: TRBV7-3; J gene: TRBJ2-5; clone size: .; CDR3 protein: CASSLNPPFNEQYF; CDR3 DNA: TGTGCCAGCAGCTTAAATCCTCCCTTCAATGAGCAGTACTTC
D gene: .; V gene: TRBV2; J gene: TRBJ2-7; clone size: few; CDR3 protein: CASSDLMGYYEQYF; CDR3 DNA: TGTGCCAGCAGTGATTTAATGGGGTACTACGAGCAGTACTTC
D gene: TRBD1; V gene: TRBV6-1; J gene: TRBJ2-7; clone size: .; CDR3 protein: CASRGDRGFHEQYF; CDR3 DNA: TGTGCCAGCCGTGGGGACAGGGGGTTCCACGAGCAGTACTTC
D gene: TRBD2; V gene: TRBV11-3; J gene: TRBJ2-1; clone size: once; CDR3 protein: CASSLDPSGSLNEQFF; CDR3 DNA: TGTGCCAGCAGCTTAGACCCTAGCGGGAGCTTGAATGAGCAGTTCTTC
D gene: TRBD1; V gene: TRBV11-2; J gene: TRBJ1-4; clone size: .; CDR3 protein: CASSLPDRGENEKLFF; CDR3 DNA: TGTGCCAGCAGCTTACCCGACAGGGGCGAAAATGAAAAACTGTTTTTT
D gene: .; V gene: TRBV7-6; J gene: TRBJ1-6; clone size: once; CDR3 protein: CASSLTGRGPILSPLHF; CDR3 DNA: TGTGCCAGCAGCTTGACGGGAAGGGGACCGATACTTTCACCCCTCCACTTT
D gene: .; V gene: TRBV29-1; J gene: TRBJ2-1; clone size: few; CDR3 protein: CSTLVVDEQFF; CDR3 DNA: TGCAGCACCCTAGTGGTGGATGAGCAGTTCTTC
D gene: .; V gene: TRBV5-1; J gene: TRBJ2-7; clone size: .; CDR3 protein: CASSSSPAYEQYF; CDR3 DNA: TGCGCCAGCAGCTCCTCTCCCGCCTACGAGCAGTACTTC